Detailed here is one T cell receptor (beta chain). Its target is not known. The sample originates from a study of cytotoxic CD8 clonotypes in ibrutinib-treated CLL. TCRdb's table, derived via immunoSEQ multiplex PCR, lists solely in-frame clones and lacks some. The table includes 50,000 to 75,000 clones, about three quarters detected once. Study-wide results and caveats: An increase in clonality occurred at ibrutinib response, followed by a return toward baseline at progression.

The CDR3 spans 12 residues. V lost 8 bases to trimming and J lost 5 bases; unmatched junction nucleotides: 3. Germline-derived CDR1 and CDR2 are SGHVS and FNYEAQ. The specimen was PBMCs, collected after 12 months of ibrutinib treatment. The clonotype comes from a human donor with chronic lymphocytic leukemia. The chain recombines TRBV7-6 with TRBJ2-1; 7 nucleotides match TRBD1. CDR3 nucleotides: TGTGCCAGCCTAGACAGGGACAATGAGCAGTTCTTC. Protein product: CASLDRDNEQFF.